This is a list of T cell receptor beta chains from one sample in a study of blood T cell repertoires in COVID-19. The data were produced by immunoSEQ multiplex PCR, yet TCRdb's version contains in-frame clones alone and is incomplete. The sample lists roughly 200,000 clones, about 88% occurring once. The sample comprised peripheral blood. Every receptor here comes from a man aged 18-30 years with active or convalescent COVID-19. Both conserved end residues are part of each CDR3. The D gene is left open where the match is weak. Rows give clone size only sometimes, using once, few, many, or a class for an expanded clone.

.	TRBV4-1	.	TRBJ1-1	TGCGCCAGCAGCCGTAAAACAGGGACTGAAGCTTTCTTT	CASSRKTGTEAFF
.	TRBV19	.	TRBJ1-6	TGTGCCAGTAGATTCCAGGGTGCGAATTCACCCCTCCACTTT	CASRFQGANSPLHF
TRBD1	TRBV6-6	.	TRBJ1-5	TGTGCCAGCAGTTACTCCGACAGGGCAAATCAGCCCCAGCATTTT	CASSYSDRANQPQHF
.	TRBV12-3/TRBV12-4	.	TRBJ2-1	TGTGCCAGCAGAAAGGACAGCTACAATGAGCAGTTCTTC	CASRKDSYNEQFF
TRBD1	TRBV19	.	TRBJ1-2	TGTGCCAGTAGTGGGACAGGCCTTCCCCGAGGCTACACCTTC	CASSGTGLPRGYTF
.	TRBV7-8	.	TRBJ2-7	TGTGCCAGCAGCTTATTACGGCGCGGGCAAACCTACGAGCAGTACTTC	CASSLLRRGQTYEQYF
TRBD1	TRBV5-1	.	TRBJ1-3	TGCGCCAGCAGCTTGTCAGGGGGCGAGGGAAACACCATATATTTT	CASSLSGGEGNTIYF
.	TRBV19	.	TRBJ1-2	TGTGCCAGTAGTATAGACGCGGGACCGACAGTAAATTATGGCTACACCTTC	CASSIDAGPTVNYGYTF
.	TRBV6-5	.	TRBJ2-3	TGTGCCAGCAGTATGCGGACAGATACGCAGTATTTT	CASSMRTDTQYF
TRBD2	TRBV19	.	TRBJ2-7	TGTGCCAGTAGTATTTCCCGGGGTCTAGCGGGACATCACGAGCAGTACTTC	CASSISRGLAGHHEQYF
TRBD2	TRBV18	.	TRBJ2-7	TGTGCCAGCTCACCAGGGACTAGAATCCCCCACGAGCAGTACTTC	CASSPGTRIPHEQYF
.	TRBV21-1	once	TRBJ1-1	TGTGCCAGAAGGGGGGGTGTCCTTGTCACTGAAGCTTTCTTT	CARRGGVLVTEAFF
.	TRBV11-2	.	TRBJ1-2	TGTGCCAGCAGCCCAGCGGGTGGGGATGGCTACACCTTC	CASSPAGGDGYTF
TRBD2	TRBV19	.	TRBJ2-3	TGTGCCAGTAGTAGGGACTACACAGATACGCAGTATTTT	CASSRDYTDTQYF
.	TRBV19	.	TRBJ2-7	TGTGCCAGTAGTCCGGGAGCCGAGCAGTACTTC	CASSPGAEQYF
TRBD2	TRBV6-5	.	TRBJ2-3	TGTGCCAGCAGTCAAATACGCGGGGGGAAAGATACGCAGTATTTT	CASSQIRGGKDTQYF
.	TRBV7-9	.	TRBJ2-2	TGTGCCAGCAGCTCATCGGACGGGACGAACACCGGGGAGCTGTTTTTT	CASSSSDGTNTGELFF
.	TRBV7-9	.	TRBJ1-1	TGTGCCAGCAGCTTAGCTAAGAACACTGAAGCTTTCTTT	CASSLAKNTEAFF
.	TRBV9	.	TRBJ1-1	TGTGCCAGCAGCGTCGCGGGGGACACTGAAGCTTTCTTT	CASSVAGDTEAFF
TRBD1	TRBV2	.	TRBJ1-3	TGTGCCAGCAGTGATGCGACAGGGGCTGGAAACACCATATATTTT	CASSDATGAGNTIYF